This T cell receptor beta chain stems from a study of blood T cell repertoires in COVID-19. About the research overall: The samples span acute and convalescent COVID-19 from the United States, Italy and Spain. PBMCs, B-cell-depleted T cells, or T cells provided the cDNA or gDNA that made up the material.

This clone was observed a handful of times. In the authors' methods: Nucleated cell number was recorded as an estimate derived from reference gene primer amplification. Clones were read by immunoSEQ multiplex PCR, and TCRdb kept only the in-frame ones, dropping some. V and J calls and clone size are as listed in that table; D and trimming were resolved from the DNA. The sample lists 90,000 to 130,000 clones, 75% to 90% occurring once. From germline, CDR1 is SGHTA and CDR2 FQGTGA. This CDR3 is 15 amino acids long. V gave up 4 bases and J gave up 2 bases; unmatched junction bases: 2. The sequence was obtained from a woman in her 70s with acute or convalescent COVID-19. The chain uses TRBV7-3 and TRBJ2-1; 10 nucleotides match TRBD1. The sample comprised peripheral blood. CDR3 sequence (DNA): TGTGCCAGCAGCTCCGGGACAGGGGCCTACAATGAGCAGTTCTTC. Protein sequence: CASSSGTGAYNEQFF.